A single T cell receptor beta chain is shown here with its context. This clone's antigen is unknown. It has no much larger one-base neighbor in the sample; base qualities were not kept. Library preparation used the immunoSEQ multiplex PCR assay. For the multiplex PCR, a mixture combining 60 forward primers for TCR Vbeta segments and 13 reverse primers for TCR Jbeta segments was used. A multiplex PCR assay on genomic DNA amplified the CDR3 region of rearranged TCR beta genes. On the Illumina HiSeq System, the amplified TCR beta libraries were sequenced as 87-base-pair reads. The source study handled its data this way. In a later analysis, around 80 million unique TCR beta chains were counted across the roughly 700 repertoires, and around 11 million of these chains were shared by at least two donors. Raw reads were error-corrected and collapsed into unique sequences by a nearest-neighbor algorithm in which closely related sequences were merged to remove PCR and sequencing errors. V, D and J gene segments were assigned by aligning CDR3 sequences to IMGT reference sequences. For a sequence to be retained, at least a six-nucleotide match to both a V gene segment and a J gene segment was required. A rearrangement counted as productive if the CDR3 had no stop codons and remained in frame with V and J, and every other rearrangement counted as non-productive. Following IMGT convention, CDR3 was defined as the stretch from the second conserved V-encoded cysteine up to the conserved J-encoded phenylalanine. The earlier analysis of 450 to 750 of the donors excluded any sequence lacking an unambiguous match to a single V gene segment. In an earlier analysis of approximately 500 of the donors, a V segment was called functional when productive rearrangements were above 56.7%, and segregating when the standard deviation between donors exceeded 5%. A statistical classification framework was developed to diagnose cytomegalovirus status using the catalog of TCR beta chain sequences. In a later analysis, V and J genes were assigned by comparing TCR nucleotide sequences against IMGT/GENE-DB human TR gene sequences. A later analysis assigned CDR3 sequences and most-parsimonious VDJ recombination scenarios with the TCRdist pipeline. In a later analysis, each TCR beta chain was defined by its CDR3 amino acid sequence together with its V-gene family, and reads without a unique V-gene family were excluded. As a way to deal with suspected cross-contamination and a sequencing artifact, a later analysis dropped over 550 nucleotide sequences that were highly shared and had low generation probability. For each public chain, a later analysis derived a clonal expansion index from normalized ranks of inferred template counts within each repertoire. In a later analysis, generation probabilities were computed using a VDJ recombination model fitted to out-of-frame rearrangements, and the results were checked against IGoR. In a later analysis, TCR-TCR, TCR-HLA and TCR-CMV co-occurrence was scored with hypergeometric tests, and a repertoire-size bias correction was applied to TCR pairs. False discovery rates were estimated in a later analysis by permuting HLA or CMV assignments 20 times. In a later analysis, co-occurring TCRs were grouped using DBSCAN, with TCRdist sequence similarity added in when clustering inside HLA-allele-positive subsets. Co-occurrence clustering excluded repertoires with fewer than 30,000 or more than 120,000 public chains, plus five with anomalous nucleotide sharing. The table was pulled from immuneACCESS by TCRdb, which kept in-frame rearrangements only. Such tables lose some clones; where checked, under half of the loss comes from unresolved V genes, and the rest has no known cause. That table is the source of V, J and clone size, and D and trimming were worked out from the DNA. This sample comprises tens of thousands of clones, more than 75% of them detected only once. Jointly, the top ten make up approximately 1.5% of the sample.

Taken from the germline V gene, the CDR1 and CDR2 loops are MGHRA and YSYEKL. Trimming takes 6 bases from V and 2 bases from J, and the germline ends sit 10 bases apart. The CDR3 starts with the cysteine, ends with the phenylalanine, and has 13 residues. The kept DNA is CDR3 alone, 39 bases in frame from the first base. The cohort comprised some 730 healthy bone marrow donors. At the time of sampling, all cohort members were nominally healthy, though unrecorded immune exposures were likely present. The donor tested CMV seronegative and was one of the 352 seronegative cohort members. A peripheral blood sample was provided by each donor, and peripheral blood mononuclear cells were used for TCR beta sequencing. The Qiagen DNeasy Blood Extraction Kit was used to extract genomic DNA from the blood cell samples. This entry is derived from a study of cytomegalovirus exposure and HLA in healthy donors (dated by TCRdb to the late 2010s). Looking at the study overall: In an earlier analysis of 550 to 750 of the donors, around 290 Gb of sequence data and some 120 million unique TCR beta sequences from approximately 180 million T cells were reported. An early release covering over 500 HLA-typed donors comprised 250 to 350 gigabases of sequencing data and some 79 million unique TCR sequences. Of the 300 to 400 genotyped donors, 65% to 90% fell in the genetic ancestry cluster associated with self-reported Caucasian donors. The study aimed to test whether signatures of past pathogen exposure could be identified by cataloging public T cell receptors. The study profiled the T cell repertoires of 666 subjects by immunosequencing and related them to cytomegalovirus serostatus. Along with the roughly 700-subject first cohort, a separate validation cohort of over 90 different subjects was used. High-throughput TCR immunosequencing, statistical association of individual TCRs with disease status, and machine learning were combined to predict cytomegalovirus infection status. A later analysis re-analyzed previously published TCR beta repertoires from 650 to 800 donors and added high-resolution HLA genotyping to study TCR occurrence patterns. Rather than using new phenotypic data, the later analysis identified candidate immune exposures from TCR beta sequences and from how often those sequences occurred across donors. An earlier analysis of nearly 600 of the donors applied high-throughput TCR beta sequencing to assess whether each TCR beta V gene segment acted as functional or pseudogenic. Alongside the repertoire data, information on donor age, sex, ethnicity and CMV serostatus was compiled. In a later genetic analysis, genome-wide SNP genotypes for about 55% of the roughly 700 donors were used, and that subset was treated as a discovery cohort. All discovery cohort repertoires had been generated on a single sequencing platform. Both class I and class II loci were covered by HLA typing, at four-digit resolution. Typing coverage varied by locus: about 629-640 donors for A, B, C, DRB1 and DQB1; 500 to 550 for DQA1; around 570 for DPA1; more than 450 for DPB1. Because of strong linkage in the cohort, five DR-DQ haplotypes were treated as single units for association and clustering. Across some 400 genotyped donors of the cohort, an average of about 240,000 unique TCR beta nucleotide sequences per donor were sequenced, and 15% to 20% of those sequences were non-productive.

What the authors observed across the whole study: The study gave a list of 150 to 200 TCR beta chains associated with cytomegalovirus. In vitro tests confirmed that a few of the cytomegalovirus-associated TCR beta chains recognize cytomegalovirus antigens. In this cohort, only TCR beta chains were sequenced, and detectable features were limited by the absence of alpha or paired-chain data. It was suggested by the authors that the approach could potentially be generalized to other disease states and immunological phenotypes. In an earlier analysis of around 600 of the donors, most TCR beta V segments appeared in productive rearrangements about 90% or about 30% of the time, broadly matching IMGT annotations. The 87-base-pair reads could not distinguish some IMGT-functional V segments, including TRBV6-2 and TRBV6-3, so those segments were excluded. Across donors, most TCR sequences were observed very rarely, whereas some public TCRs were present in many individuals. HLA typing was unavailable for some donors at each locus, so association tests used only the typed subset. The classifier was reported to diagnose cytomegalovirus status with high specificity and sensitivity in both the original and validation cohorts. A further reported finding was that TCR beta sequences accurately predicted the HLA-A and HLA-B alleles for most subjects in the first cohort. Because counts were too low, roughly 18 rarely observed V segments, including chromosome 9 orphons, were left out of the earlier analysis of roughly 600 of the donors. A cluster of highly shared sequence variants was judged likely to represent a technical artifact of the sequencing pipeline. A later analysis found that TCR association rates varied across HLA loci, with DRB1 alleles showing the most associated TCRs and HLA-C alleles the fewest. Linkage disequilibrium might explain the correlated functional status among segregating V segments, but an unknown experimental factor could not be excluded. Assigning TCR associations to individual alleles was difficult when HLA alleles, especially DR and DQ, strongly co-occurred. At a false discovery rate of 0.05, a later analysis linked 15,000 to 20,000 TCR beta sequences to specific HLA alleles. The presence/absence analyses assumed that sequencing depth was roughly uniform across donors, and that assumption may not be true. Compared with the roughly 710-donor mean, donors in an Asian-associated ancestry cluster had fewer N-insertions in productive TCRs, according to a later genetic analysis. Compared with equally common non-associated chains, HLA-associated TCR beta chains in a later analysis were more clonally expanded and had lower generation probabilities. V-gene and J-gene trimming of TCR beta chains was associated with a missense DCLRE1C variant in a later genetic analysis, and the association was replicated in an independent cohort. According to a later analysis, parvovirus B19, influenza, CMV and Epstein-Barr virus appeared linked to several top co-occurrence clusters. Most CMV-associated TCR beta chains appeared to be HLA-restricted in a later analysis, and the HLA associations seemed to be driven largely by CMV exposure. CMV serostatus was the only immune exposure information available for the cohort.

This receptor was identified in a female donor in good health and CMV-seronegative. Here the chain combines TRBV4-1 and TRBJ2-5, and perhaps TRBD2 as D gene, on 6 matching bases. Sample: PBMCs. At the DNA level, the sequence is TGCGCCAGCAGAGGGGCGGGGCAAGAGACCCAGTACTTC. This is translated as CASRGAGQETQYF.